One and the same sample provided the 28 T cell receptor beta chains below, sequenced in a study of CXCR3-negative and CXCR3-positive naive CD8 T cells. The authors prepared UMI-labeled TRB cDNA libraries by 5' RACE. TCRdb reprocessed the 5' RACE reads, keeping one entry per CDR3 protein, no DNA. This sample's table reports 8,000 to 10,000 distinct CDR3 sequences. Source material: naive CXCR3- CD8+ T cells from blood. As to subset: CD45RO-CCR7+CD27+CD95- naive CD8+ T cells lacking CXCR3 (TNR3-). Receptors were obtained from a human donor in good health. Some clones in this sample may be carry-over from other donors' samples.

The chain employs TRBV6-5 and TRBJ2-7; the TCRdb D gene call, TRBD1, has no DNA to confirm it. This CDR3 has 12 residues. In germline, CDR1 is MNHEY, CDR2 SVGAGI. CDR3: CASSSDSYEQYF.

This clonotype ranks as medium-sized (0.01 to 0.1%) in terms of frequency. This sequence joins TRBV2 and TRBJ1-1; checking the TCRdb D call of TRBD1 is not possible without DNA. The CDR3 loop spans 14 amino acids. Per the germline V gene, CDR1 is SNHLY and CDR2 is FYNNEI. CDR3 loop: CASSGGAADTEAFF.

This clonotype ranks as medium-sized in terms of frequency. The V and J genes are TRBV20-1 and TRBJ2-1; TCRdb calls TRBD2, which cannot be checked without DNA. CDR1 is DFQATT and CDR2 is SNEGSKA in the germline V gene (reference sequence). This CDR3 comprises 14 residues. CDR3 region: CSASWGLVGDEQFF.

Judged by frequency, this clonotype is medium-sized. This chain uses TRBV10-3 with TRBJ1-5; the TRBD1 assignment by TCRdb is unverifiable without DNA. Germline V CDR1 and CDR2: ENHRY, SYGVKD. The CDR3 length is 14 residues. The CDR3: CAISETQGNQPQHF.

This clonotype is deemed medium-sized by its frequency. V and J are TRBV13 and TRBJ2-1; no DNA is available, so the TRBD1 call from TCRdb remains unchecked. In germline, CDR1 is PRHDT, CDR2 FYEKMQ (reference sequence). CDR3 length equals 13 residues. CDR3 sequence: CASSRFGGHEQFF.

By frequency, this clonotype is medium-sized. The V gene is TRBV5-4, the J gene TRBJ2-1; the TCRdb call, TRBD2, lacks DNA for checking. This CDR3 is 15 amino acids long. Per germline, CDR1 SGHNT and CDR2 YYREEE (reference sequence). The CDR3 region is CASSLKRETGDEQFF.

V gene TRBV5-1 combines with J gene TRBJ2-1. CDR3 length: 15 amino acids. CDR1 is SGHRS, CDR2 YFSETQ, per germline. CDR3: CASSLLEGVHNEQFF.

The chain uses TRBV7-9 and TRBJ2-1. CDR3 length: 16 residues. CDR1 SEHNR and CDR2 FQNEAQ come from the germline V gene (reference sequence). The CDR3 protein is CASSGWEGSSYNEQFF.

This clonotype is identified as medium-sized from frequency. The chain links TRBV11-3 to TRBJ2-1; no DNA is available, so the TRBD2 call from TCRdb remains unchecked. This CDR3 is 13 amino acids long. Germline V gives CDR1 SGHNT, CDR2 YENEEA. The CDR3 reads CASSSEGYNEQFF.

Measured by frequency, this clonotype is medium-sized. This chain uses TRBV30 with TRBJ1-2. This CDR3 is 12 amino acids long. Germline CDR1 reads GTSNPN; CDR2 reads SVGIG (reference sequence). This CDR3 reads CAWDGTGYGYTF.

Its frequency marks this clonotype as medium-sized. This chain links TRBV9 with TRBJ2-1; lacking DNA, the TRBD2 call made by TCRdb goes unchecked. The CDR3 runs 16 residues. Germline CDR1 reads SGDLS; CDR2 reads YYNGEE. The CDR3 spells CASSAHSGSSYNEQFF. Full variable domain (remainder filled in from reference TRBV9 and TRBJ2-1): DSGVTQTPKHLITATGQRVTLRCSPRSGDLSVYWYQQSLDQGLQFLIQYYNGEERAKGNILERFSAQQFPDLHSELNLSSLELGDSALYFCASSAHSGSSYNEQFFGPGTRLTVL.

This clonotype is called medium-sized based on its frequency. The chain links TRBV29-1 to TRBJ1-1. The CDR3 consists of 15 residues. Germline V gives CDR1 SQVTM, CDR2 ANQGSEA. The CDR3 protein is CSVDGPSVLNTEAFF.

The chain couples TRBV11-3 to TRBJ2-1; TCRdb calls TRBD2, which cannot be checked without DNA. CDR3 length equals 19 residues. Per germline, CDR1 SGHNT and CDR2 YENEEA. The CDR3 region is CASSKGLAEVGVSYNEQFF.

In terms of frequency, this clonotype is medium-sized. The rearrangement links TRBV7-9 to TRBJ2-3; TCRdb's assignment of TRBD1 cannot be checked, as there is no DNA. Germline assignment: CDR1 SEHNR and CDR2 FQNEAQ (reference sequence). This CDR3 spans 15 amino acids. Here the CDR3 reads CASSLLGGEPDTQYF. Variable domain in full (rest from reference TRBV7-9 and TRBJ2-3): DTGVSQNPRHKITKRGQNVTFRCDPISEHNRLYWYRQTLGQGPEFLTYFQNEAQLEKSRLLSDRFSAERPKGSFSTLEIQRTEQGDSAMYLCASSLLGGEPDTQYFGPGTRLTVL.

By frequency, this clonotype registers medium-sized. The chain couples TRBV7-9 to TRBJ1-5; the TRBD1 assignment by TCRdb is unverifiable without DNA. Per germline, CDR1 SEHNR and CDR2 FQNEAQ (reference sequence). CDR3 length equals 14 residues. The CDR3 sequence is CASSLGDSNQPQHF.

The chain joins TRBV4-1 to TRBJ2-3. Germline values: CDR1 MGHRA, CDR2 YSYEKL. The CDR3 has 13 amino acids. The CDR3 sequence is CASSLSRADTQYF.

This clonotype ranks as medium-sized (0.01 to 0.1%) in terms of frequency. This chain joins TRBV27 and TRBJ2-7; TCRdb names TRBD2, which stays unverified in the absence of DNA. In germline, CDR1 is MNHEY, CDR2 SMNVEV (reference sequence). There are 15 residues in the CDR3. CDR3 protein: CASKILAGEPGEQYF.

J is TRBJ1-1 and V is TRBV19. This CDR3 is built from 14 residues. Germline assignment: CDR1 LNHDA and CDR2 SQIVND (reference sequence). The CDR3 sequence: CASSIEGSNTEAFF.

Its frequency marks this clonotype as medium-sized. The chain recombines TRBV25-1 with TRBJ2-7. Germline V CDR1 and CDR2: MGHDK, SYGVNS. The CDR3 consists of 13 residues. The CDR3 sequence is CASSQPGRPEQYF.

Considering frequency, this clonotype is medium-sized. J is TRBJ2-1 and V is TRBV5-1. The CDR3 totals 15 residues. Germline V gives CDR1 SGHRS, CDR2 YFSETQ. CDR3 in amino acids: CASSLSGSSYNEQFF.

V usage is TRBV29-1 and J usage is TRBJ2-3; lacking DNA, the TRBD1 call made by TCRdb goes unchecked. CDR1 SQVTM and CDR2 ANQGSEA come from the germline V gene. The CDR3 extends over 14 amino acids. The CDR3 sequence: CSVLTGASTDTQYF.

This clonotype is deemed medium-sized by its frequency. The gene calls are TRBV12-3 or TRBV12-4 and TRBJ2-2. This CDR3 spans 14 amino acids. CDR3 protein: CASSQTTYTGELFF.

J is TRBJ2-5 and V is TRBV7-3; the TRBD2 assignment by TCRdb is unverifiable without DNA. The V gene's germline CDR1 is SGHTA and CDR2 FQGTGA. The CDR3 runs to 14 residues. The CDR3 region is CASSFGGSPETQYF. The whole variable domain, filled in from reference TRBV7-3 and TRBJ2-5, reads GAGVSQTPSNKVTEKGKYVELRCDPISGHTALYWYRQSLGQGPEFLIYFQGTGAADDSGLPNDRFFAVRPEGSVSTLKIQRTERGDSAVYLCASSFGGSPETQYFGPGTRLLVL.

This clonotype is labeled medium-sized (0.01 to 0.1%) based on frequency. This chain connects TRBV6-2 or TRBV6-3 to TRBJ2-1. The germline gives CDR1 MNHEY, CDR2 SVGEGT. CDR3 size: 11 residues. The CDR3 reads CASRSANEQFF.

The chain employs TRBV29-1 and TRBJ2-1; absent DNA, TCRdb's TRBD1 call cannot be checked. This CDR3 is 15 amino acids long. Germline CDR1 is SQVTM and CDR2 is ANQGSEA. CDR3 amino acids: CSVEDVDRLGNEQFF.

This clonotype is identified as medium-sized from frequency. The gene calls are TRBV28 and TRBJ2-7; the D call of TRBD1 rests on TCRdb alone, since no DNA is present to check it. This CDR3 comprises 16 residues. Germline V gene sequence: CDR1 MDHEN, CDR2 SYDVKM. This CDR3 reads CASREGQRFLSYEQYF.

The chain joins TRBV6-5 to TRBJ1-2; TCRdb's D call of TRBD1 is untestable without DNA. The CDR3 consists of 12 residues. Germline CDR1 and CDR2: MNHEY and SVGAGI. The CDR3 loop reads CASSIGGDGYTF.

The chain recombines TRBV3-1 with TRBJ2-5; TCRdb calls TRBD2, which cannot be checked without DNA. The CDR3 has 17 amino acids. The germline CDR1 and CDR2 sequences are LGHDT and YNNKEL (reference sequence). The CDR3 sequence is CASSQVIPAGAGETQYF.